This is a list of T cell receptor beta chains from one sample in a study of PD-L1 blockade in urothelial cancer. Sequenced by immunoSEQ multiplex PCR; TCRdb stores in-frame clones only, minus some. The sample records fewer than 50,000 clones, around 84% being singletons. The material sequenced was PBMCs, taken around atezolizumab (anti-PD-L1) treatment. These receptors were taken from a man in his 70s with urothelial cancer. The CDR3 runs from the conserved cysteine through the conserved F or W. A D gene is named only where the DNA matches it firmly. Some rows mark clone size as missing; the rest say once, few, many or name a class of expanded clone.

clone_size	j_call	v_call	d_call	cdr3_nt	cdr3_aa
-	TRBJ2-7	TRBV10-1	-	TGCGCCAGCAGTGACCCGATGGGGGCGAAGACCTACGAGCAGTACTTC	CASSDPMGAKTYEQYF
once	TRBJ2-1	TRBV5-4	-	TGTGCCAGCAGCCTTCCTAGGGGCCCGTACAATGAGCAGTTCTTC	CASSLPRGPYNEQFF
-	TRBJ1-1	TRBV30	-	TGTGCCTGGAGTCCGTCCTCGGACCGGGGAGCTTTCTTT	CAWSPSSDRGAFF
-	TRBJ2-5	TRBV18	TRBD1	TGTGCCAGCTCACCGGCCACAGGGGTAGAGACCCAGTACTTC	CASSPATGVETQYF
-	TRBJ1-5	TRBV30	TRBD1	TGTGCCTGGAGTGGGAGGACAGGGCCCTTGCATCAGCCCCAGCATTTT	CAWSGRTGPLHQPQHF
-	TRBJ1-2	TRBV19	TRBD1	TGTGCCAGTAGTTCCCGACAGGGGAAGTACTATGGCTACACCTTC	CASSSRQGKYYGYTF
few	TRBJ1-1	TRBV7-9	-	TGTGCCAGCAGCCCTTCAGGGGCCATAAACACTGAAGCTTTCTTT	CASSPSGAINTEAFF
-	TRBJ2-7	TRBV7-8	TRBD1	TGTGCCAGCAGCTTAGAGCTCGGACAGGCGATAGAGCAGTACTTC	CASSLELGQAIEQYF
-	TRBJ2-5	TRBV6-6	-	TGTGCCAGCAGTTACTCGGAGTACCAAGAGACCCAGTACTTC	CASSYSEYQETQYF
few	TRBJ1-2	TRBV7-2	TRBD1	TGTGCCAGCACACGACAGGGGGGCTATGGCTACACCTTC	CASTRQGGYGYTF
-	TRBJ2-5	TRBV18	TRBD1	TGTGCCAGCTCACGGGGACAGGTCCAAGAGACCCAGTACTTC	CASSRGQVQETQYF
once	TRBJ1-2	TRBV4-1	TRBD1	TGCGCCAGCAGCCGAGAGTGGACAGGAGATTCCCATGGCTACACCTTC	CASSREWTGDSHGYTF
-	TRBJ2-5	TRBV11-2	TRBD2	TGTGCCAGCAGCCTAGGACTAGCGGGGTCACAAGAGACCCAGTACTTC	CASSLGLAGSQETQYF
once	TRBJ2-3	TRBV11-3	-	TGTGCCAGCAGCTTAAGGCGGGACCCCACAGATACGCAGTATTTT	CASSLRRDPTDTQYF
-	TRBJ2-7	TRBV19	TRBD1	TGTGCCAGTAGTATAGAACCGGGACAGGGACCCTACGAGCAGTACTTC	CASSIEPGQGPYEQYF
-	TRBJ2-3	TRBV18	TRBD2	TGTGCCAGCTCCTACCAGGGGACTAGCGGGGCGGATACGCAGTATTTT	CASSYQGTSGADTQYF
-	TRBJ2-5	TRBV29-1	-	TGCAGCGTTGTCTCCGGGAACACCCAGTACTTC	CSVVSGNTQYF
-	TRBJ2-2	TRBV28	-	TGTGCCAGCAGTTGGGTCTCGAGGGACACCGGGGAGCTGTTTTTT	CASSWVSRDTGELFF
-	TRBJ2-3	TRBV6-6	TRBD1	TGTGCCAGCAGCCGAGGACAGGAAAAACTCACAGATACGCAGTATTTT	CASSRGQEKLTDTQYF
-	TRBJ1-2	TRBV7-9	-	TGTGCCAGCAGCTTATTGGGCGCTTACTATGGCTACACCTTC	CASSLLGAYYGYTF
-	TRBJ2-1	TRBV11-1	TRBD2	TGTGCCAGCAGTACTAGCGGGAGATGGGTCAATGAGCAGTTCTTC	CASSTSGRWVNEQFF
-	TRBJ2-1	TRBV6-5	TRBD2	TGTGCCAGCAGTTATGAGCGGGGCAATGAGCAGTTCTTC	CASSYERGNEQFF
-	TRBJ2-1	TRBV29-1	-	TGCAGCGTTGAAAGGGGGAATGAGCAGTTCTTC	CSVERGNEQFF
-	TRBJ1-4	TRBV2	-	TGTGCCAGCAGTGAAGCGGAGGTCGGAGCTGAAAAACTGTTTTTT	CASSEAEVGAEKLFF
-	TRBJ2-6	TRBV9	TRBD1	TGTGCCAGCAGCGTAGGACAGGGAACTGGGGCCAACGTCCTGACTTTC	CASSVGQGTGANVLTF
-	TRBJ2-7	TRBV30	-	TGTGCCTGGAGTGTAGGCCTGAGTGCCCGAAATCCAGGGCCGATGCAGTACTTC	CAWSVGLSARNPGPMQYF
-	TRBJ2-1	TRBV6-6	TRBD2	TGTGCCAGCAGTTTACTAGCGGGGGCCCAAGGCAATGAGCAGTTCTTC	CASSLLAGAQGNEQFF
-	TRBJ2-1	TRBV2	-	TGTGCCAGCAGTACCAGCGGAGGGTTGGTTGAGCAGTTCTTC	CASSTSGGLVEQFF
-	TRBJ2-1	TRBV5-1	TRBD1	TGCGCCAGCAGGAGGGGGACAGGGGAAGAGGAGCAGTTCTTC	CASRRGTGEEEQFF
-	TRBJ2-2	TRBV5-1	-	TGCGCCAGCAGCTCCGGGTCCGCCGGCGGGGAGCTGTTTTTT	CASSSGSAGGELFF
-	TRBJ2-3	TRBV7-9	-	TGTGCCAGCAGCTCCGAGACTCCCCCGGGTACGCAGTATTTT	CASSSETPPGTQYF
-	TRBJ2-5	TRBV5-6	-	TGTGCCAGCCTCTTCGGGCGGGTCCAAGAGACCCAGTACTTC	CASLFGRVQETQYF
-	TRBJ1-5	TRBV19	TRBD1	TGTGCCAGTGTAGGGGGACAGGATAATCAGCCCCAGCATTTT	CASVGGQDNQPQHF